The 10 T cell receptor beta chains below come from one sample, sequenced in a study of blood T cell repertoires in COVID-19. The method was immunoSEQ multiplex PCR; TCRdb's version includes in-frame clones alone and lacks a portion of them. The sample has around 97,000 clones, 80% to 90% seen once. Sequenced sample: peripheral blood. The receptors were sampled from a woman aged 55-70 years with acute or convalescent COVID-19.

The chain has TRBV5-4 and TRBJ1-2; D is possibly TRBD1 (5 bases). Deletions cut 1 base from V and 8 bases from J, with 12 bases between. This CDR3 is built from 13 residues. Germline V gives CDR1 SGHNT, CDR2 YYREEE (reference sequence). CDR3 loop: CASSLWQGIGYTF. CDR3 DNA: TGTGCCAGCAGCTTGTGGCAGGGCATCGGCTACACCTTC.

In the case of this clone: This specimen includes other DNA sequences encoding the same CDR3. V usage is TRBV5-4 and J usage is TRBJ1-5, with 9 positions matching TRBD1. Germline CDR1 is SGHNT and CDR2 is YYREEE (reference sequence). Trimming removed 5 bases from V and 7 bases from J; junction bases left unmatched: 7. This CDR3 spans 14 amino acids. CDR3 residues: CASSPGQGVQPQHF. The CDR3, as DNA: TGTGCCAGCAGTCCGGGACAGGGTGTACAGCCCCAGCATTTT.

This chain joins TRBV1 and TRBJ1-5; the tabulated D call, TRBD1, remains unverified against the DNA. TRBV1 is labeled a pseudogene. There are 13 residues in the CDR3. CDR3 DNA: TGCACCAGCAGCCAAGATGGGGCCCAGCCCCAGCATTTT. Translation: CTSSQDGAQPQHF.

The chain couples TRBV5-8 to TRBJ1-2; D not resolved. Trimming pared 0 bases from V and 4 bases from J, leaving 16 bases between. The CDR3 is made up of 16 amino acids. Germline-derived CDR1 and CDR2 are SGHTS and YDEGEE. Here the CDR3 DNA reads TGTGCCAGCAGCTTGGGAGATCGCACAGCAAGCTATGGCTACACCTTC. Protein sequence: CASSLGDRTASYGYTF.

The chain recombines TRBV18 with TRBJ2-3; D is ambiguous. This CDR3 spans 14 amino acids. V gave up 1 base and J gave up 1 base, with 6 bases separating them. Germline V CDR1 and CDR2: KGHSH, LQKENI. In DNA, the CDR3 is TGTGCCAGCTCACCACGAACAGGCACAGATACGCAGTATTTT. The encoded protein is CASSPRTGTDTQYF.

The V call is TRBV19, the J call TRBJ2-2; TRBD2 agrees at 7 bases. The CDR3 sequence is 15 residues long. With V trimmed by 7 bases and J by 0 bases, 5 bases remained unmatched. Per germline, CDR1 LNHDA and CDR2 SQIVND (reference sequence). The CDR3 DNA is TGTGCCAGTACAGCGGGGTTCGCGAACACCGGGGAGCTGTTTTTT. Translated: CASTAGFANTGELFF.

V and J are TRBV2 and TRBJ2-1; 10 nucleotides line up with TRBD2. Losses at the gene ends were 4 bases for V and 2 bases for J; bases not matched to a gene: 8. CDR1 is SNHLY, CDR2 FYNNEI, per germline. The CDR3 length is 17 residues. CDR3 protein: CASSAQRLAGAYNEQFF. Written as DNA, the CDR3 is TGTGCCAGCAGTGCACAGAGGCTAGCGGGGGCCTACAATGAGCAGTTCTTC.

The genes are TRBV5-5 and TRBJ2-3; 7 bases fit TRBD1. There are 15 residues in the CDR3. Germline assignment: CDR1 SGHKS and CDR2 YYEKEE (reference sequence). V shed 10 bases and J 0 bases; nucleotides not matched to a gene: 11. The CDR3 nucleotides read TGTGCCTCTTACAGGGGCCGGACTAGCACAGATACGCAGTATTTT. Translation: CASYRGRTSTDTQYF.

Here the CDR3 DNA reads TGTGCCAGCAGTTCTGGCGCATACGGGAGCAATCAGCCCCAGCATTTT. It codes for CASSSGAYGSNQPQHF. This rearrangement joins TRBV27 to TRBJ1-5; D is unresolved. From germline, CDR1 is MNHEY and CDR2 SMNVEV (reference sequence). Trimming took off 4 bases at V and 1 base at J, with 14 bases between the two ends. CDR3 size: 16 residues.

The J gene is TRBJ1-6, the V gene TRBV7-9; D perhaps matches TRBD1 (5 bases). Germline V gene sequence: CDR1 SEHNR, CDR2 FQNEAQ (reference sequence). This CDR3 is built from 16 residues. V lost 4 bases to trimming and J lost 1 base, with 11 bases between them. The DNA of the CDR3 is TGTGCCAGCAGCTCGGAAGGGGCATCCTATAATTCACCCCTCCACTTT. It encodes CASSSEGASYNSPLHF.